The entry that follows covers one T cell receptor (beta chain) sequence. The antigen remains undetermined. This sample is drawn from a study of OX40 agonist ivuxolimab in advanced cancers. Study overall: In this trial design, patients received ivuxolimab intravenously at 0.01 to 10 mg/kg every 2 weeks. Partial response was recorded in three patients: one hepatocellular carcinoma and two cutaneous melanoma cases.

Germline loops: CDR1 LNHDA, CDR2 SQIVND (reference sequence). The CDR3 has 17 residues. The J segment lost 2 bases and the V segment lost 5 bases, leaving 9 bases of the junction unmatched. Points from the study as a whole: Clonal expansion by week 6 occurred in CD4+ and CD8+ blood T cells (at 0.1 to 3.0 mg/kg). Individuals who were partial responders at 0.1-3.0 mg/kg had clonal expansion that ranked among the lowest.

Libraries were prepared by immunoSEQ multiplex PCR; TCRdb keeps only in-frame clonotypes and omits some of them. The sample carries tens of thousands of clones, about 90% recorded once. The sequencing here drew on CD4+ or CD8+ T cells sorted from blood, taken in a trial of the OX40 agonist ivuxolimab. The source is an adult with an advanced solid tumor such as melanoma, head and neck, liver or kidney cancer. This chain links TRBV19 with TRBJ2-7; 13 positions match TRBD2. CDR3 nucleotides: TGTGCCAGTAGTGGCCCGGGACTAGCGGGAAGAACCTACGAGCAGTACTTC. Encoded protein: CASSGPGLAGRTYEQYF.